This T cell receptor (beta chain) was observed in a study of T-cell reconstitution after alpha-beta-depleted transplantation in children. TCRbeta library preparation incorporated unique molecular identifiers. A single record per CDR3 protein comes from TCRdb applying MiXCR to the PCR reads. Counted here are approximately 240,000 distinct CDR3 sequences, roughly 10% occurring once; the ten biggest clones make up about 6.2%. With 2 bases removed from V and 7 bases from J, the gap between germline ends came to 15 bases. The CDR3 covers 14 residues. Germline-derived CDR1 and CDR2 are GTSNPN and SVGIG (reference sequence).

This receptor was identified in a human donor who donated a stem cell graft to a child with acute lymphoblastic leukemia. Sequences were derived from PBMCs from the stem cell graft donor, sampled from the stem cell graft. This chain joins TRBV30 and TRBJ2-1; weak D call: TRBD1 (5 bases). In DNA form, the CDR3 reads TGTGCCTGGAGTTTAGGGGCGCATGGGAATGAGCAGTTCTTC. Encoded protein: CAWSLGAHGNEQFF.